This TCR beta chain stems from a study of T-cell memory formation after mild COVID-19. TCRdb reanalysed the 5' RACE reads using MiXCR and keeps one entry per CDR3 protein. The profile covers some 120,000 distinct CDR3 sequences, with 16% appearing a single time and around 13% taken by the ten largest. The V segment lost 2 bases and the J segment 5 bases; nucleotides outside the gene matches: 5. The CDR3 has 16 residues. From germline, CDR1 is MNHEY and CDR2 SVGAGI. This clonotype was counted between two and nine times. What it recognizes is unknown. Overall study findings and caveats: What remained unconfirmed was the SARS-CoV-2 specificity of second-wave clones peaking on day 37.

The V and J genes are TRBV6-5 and TRBJ2-5; 13 bases map to TRBD2. Sequenced input: PBMCs or a T cell subset sorted from them (not recorded which). The source is an adult woman who had mild COVID-19 (a few samples of this study predate the infection). Cell type and time point are not known. The CDR3 nucleotides are TGTGCCAGCAGTTACCTAACTAGCGGGAGGGCGGAGACCCAGTACTTC. Encoded protein: CASSYLTSGRAETQYF.